These 18 T cell receptor beta chains were all obtained from the same sample, sequenced in a study of cytomegalovirus exposure and HLA in healthy donors. 60 Vbeta and 13 Jbeta primers were used in PCR. The assay was immunoSEQ multiplex PCR, and TCRdb's table has in-frame clones only and misses some. Of 200,000 to 250,000 clones in the sample, more than 75% were seen once. The sample consisted of PBMCs. Every receptor here comes from a male donor in good health and CMV-seronegative.

This chain connects TRBV5-5 to TRBJ1-5, with 9 bases aligning to TRBD1. Germline-derived CDR1 and CDR2 are SGHKS and YYEKEE (reference sequence). The CDR3 totals 16 residues. The V segment lost 3 bases and the J segment 2 bases; nucleotides outside the gene matches: 6. CDR3 sequence reads: CASSYTGGKGNQPQHF. CDR3 DNA: TGTGCCAGCAGCTATACAGGGGGCAAGGGCAATCAGCCCCAGCATTTT.

J is TRBJ2-5 and V is TRBV18; 7 bases line up with TRBD1. Gene TRBJ2-7 matches the end of the DNA better, so the J call may be wrong. CDR1 and CDR2 (germline): KGHSH, LQKENI. The CDR3 is made up of 16 amino acids. The CDR3 DNA is TGTGCCAGCTCGCTTAAGGCAGGGACAGCCTCCTACGAGCAGTACTTC. It yields the protein CASSLKAGTASYEQYF.

V usage is TRBV6-6 and J usage is TRBJ1-1; weak D call: TRBD1 (5 bases). Germline V CDR1 and CDR2: MNHNY, SVGAGI (reference sequence). CDR3 size: 14 residues. The V end was cut by 6 bases, the J end by 1 base, with 12 bases between. CDR3 nucleotides: TGTGCCAGCAGAGATTCGGGGGGGAACACTGAAGCTTTCTTT. This encodes CASRDSGGNTEAFF.

The gene calls are TRBV28 and TRBJ1-5, with D possibly TRBD1 on 5 matching bases. Germline V gene lookup returns CDR1 MDHEN and CDR2 SYDVKM. The CDR3 extends over 17 amino acids. Trimming took off 5 bases at V and 1 base at J, with 18 bases between the two ends. The DNA for the CDR3 is TGTGCCAGCAGTCCGAATGCGGGGGTTGGGAGCAATCAGCCCCAGCATTTT. This codes for CASSPNAGVGSNQPQHF.

The genes are TRBV29-1 and TRBJ1-2; a weak D match, TRBD1 (6 bases). The V gene lost 0 bases and the J gene lost 5 bases, with 16 bases spanning the gap. Germline CDR1 and CDR2: SQVTM and ANQGSEA. This CDR3 contains 15 residues. The CDR3, as DNA: TGCAGCGTTGAAGATCCGGGGCAGGGGCGGTATGGCTACACCTTC. Encoded protein: CSVEDPGQGRYGYTF.

The rearrangement uses TRBV13 and TRBJ2-7; D not certain. CDR1 PRHDT and CDR2 FYEKMQ come from the germline V gene (reference sequence). The V gene lost 5 bases and the J gene lost 3 bases, with 11 bases spanning the gap. This CDR3 has 13 residues. The CDR3 region is CASSPSLGYEQYF. The DNA of the CDR3 is TGTGCCAGCAGCCCTAGTCTGGGCTACGAGCAGTACTTC.

The chain employs TRBV30 and TRBJ2-5; 7 nucleotides line up with TRBD2. Germline CDR1 GTSNPN, CDR2 SVGIG (reference sequence). The CDR3 is 15 residues long. V shed 0 bases and J 5 bases; nucleotides not matched to a gene: 9. CDR3 nucleotide sequence: TGTGCCTGGAGTGTACGACTAGCCCCGTCCGAGACCCAGTACTTC. Residues: CAWSVRLAPSETQYF. The entire variable domain, with the rest obtained from reference TRBV30 and TRBJ2-5, is as follows: SQTIHQWPATLVQPVGSPLSLECTVEGTSNPNLYWYRQAAGRGLQLLFYSVGIGQISSEVPQNLSASRPQDRQFILSSKKLLLSDSGFYLCAWSVRLAPSETQYFGPGTRLLVL.

The chain combines TRBV5-1 with TRBJ1-4; TRBD1 is a possible D gene (6 bases). Germline CDR1 SGHRS, CDR2 YFSETQ. Trimming pared 2 bases from V and 2 bases from J, leaving 13 bases between. This CDR3 is 16 amino acids long. The CDR3 DNA follows: TGCGCCAGCAGCTTTCCAACAGGGACCACTAATGAAAAACTGTTTTTT. Translating it yields CASSFPTGTTNEKLFF. Combining the CDR3 with reference TRBV5-1 and TRBJ1-4 gives the whole variable domain KAGVTQTPRYLIKTRGQQVTLSCSPISGHRSVSWYQQTPGQGLQFLFEYFSETQRNKGNFPGRFSGRQFSNSRSEMNVSTLELGDSALYLCASSFPTGTTNEKLFFGSGTQLSVL.

The CDR3 bases are TGTGCCAGCAGCCCGGGCCCCCCCGGGGGGGGTGAGCAGTTCTTC. This sequence encodes CASSPGPPGGGEQFF. This sequence joins TRBV7-6 and TRBJ2-1, with TRBD2 identical over 8 bases. After removal of 5 bases from V and 9 bases from J, the junction contained 12 bases not matched to a gene. Germline V gene lookup returns CDR1 SGHVS and CDR2 FNYEAQ. There are 15 residues in the CDR3.

The chain has TRBV2 and TRBJ2-7; TRBD2 aligns across 11 bases. This CDR3 spans 13 amino acids. Germline values: CDR1 SNHLY, CDR2 FYNNEI. V was pared by 7 bases and J by 3 bases, with 2 bases of the junction left unmatched. For the CDR3, the DNA is TGTGCCAGCACGGGACTAGCGGTCTACGAGCAGTACTTC. Translation: CASTGLAVYEQYF.

V and J are TRBV9 and TRBJ1-4; 9 bases line up with TRBD1. Germline loops: CDR1 SGDLS, CDR2 YYNGEE. The V segment lost 2 bases and the J segment 8 bases; nucleotides outside the gene matches: 4. The CDR3 extends over 14 amino acids. The CDR3 bases are TGTGCCAGCAGCGTGGGACAGGGTTTGGAAAAACTGTTTTTT. Translated, it gives CASSVGQGLEKLFF.

This clone was detected a few times. V gene TRBV19 combines with J gene TRBJ1-4, with no clear D. Trimming removed 4 bases at V and 8 bases at J, with 14 bases between. The CDR3 is made up of 14 amino acids. Germline V gene sequence: CDR1 LNHDA, CDR2 SQIVND (reference sequence). This CDR3 reads CASSNRGLREKLFF. In DNA form, the CDR3 reads TGTGCCAGTAGTAATCGAGGCCTGAGGGAAAAACTGTTTTTT.

The chain is built from TRBV2 and TRBJ2-4; D possibly corresponds to TRBD2 (5 bases). Per germline, CDR1 SNHLY and CDR2 FYNNEI. Trimming left V 3 bases short and J 2 bases short, with 8 bases between. This CDR3 has 14 residues. The CDR3 sequence is CASSDAGSKNIQYF. CDR3 DNA sequence: TGTGCCAGCAGTGATGCGGGCTCCAAAAACATTCAGTACTTC.

The chain links TRBV4-1 to TRBJ2-1; 9 bases agree with TRBD2. Germline V gene lookup returns CDR1 MGHRA and CDR2 YSYEKL. The CDR3 has 17 amino acids. Germline trimming cut 1 base from V and 3 bases from J; bases unmatched to any gene: 7. The CDR3 here is CASSQVPAGGYYNEQFF. The CDR3 nucleotides read TGCGCCAGCAGCCAAGTGCCCGCGGGAGGGTACTACAATGAGCAGTTCTTC.

J is TRBJ2-7 and V is TRBV10-3, with TRBD2 as a possible D gene (5 bases). The germline V gene has CDR1 ENHRY and CDR2 SYGVKD. CDR3 length: 13 amino acids. Trimming pared 6 bases from V and 3 bases from J, leaving 12 bases between. CDR3 sequence (DNA): TGTGCCATCAGCCTAGCCGTGGACTACGAGCAGTACTTC. Translated, it gives CAISLAVDYEQYF.

The rearrangement uses TRBV15 and TRBJ1-6; D is ambiguous. Deletions cut 1 base from V and 9 bases from J, with 13 bases between. Germline V lookup: CDR1 LNHNV, CDR2 YYDKDF (reference sequence). CDR3 length: 15 amino acids. CDR3 amino acids: CATSRVSGRGSPLHF. CDR3 nucleotides: TGTGCCACCAGCAGAGTCAGCGGTCGCGGTTCACCCCTCCACTTT.

This chain uses TRBV6-5 with TRBJ2-3; TRBD2 matches at 13 bases. CDR3 length equals 16 residues. CDR1 and CDR2 from the germline V gene are MNHEY and SVGAGI. After removal of 2 bases from V and 3 bases from J, the junction contained 2 bases not matched to a gene. The CDR3: CASSYRTSGRTDTQYF. CDR3 sequence (DNA): TGTGCCAGCAGTTACCGGACTAGCGGGAGAACAGATACGCAGTATTTT.

This chain links TRBV9 with TRBJ1-2; weak D call: TRBD1 (5 bases). This CDR3 comprises 14 residues. V was trimmed by 4 bases and J by 8 bases, leaving 18 bases between them. Germline V lookup: CDR1 SGDLS, CDR2 YYNGEE. The CDR3 DNA follows: TGTGCCAGCAGCACCCCCGGTTGGAGGGACGGCTACACCTTC. This codes for CASSTPGWRDGYTF.